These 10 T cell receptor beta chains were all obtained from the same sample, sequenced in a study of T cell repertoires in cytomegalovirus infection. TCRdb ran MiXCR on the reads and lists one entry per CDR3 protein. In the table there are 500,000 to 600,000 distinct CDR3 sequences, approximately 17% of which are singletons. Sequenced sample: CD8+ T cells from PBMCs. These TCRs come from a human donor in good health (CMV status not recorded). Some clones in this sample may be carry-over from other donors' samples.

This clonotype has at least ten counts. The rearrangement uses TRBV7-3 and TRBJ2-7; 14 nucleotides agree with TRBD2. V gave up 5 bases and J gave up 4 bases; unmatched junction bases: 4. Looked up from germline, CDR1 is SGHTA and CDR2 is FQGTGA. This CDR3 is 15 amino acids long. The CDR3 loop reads CASSLTSGGAYEQYF. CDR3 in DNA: TGTGCCAGCAGCCTGACTAGCGGGGGGGCATACGAGCAGTACTTC.

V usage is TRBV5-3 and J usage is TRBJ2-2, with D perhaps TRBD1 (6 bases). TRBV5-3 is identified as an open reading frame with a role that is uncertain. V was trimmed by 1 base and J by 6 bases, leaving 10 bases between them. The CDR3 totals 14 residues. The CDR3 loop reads CARSLSQGPGELFF. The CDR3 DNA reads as TGTGCCAGAAGCTTGAGCCAGGGGCCCGGGGAGCTGTTTTTT.

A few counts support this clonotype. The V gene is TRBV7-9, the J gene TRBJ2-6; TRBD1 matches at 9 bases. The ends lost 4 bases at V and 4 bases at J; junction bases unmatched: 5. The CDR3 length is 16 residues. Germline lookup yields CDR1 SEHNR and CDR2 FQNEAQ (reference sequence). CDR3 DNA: TGTGCCAGCAGCTCTACAGGGGGCTCGGGGGCCAACGTCCTGACTTTC. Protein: CASSSTGGSGANVLTF.

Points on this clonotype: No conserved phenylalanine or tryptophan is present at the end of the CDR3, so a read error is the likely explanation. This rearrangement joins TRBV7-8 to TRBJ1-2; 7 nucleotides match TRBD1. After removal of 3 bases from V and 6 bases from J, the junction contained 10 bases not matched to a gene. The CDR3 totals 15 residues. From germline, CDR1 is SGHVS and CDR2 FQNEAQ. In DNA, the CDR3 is TGTGCCAGCAGCTTCACAGGGGCGGGACTCGATGGCTACACCTTA. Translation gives CASSFTGAGLDGYTL.

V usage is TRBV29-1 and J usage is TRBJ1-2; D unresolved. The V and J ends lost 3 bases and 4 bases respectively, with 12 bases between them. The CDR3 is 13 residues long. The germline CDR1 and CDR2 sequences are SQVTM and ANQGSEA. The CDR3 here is CSVEGGLSYGYTF. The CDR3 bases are TGCAGCGTTGAGGGTGGCCTAAGCTATGGCTACACCTTC.

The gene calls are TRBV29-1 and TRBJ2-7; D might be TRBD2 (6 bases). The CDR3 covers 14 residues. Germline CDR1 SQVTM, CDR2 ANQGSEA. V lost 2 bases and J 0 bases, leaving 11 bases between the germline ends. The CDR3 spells CSVEMAGSSYEQYF. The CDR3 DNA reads TGCAGCGTTGAAATGGCGGGGAGCTCCTACGAGCAGTACTTC.

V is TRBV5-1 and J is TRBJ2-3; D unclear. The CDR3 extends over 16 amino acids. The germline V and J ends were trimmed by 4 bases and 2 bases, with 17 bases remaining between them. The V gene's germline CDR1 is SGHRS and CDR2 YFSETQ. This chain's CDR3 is CASSPFRHPLTDTQYF. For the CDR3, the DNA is TGCGCCAGCAGCCCTTTTAGACACCCGCTCACAGATACGCAGTATTTT.

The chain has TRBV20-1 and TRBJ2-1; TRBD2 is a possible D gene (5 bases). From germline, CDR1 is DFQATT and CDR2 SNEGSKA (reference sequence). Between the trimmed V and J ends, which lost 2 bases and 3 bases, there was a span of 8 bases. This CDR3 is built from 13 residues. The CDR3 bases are TGCAGTGCTAGAAGCGACTACTACAATGAGCAGTTCTTC. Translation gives CSARSDYYNEQFF.

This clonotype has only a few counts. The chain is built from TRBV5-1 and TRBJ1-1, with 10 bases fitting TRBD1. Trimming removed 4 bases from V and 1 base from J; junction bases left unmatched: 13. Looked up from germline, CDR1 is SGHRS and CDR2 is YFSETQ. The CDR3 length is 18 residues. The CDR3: CASSIPGQGKIGNTEAFF. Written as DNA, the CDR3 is TGCGCCAGCAGCATTCCGGGACAGGGGAAGATAGGGAACACTGAAGCTTTCTTT.

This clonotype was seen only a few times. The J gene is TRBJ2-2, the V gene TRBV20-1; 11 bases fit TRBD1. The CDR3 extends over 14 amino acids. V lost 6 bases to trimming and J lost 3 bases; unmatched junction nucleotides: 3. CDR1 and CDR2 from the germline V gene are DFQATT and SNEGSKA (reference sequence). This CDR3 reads CSAWDRGDTGELFF. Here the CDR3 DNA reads TGCAGTGCCTGGGACAGGGGGGACACCGGGGAGCTGTTTTTT.